This T cell receptor (beta chain) appears in the sequencing data of a study of shared clonotypes between healthy human individuals. Broader study findings: Four donors shared about 5% of their naive CD4 clonotypes.

Positive CCR7 selection of CD45RO-negative cells yielded the naive CD8 cells, and terminally differentiated effector memory CD45RA+ cells were excluded. Every donor, a Caucasian adult, lived in Nashville, Tennessee. As regards this clone: Its antigen is as yet unknown.

The CDR3 is 13 residues long. Germline loops: CDR1 SGHRS, CDR2 YFSETQ. The V gene end was trimmed by 5 bases and the J gene end by 6 bases; junction bases not matched to a gene: 8. TCRdb's copy holds only in-frame clones and misses some; the assay was immunoSEQ multiplex PCR. This table holds around 1,900,000 clones, about 94% found once. The chain couples TRBV5-1 to TRBJ2-7, with TRBD1 matching over 7 bases. The sequence was collected from a man aged 18 to 30 in good health. Some clones in this sample may be carry-over from other donors' samples. Sequencing input: naive CD8+ T cells from PBMCs. The DNA for the CDR3 is TGCGCCAGCAGTGGTACAGGGGTGGGCGAGCAGTACTTC. Amino acids: CASSGTGVGEQYF.